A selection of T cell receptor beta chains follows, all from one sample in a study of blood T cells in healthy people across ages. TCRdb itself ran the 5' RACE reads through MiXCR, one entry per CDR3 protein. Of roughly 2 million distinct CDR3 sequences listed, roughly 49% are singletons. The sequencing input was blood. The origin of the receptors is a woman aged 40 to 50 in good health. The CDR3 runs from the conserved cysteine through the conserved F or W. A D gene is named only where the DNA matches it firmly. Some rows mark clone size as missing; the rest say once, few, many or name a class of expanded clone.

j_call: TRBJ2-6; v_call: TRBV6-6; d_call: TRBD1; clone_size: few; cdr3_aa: CASSFRQTGAGANVLTF; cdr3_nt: TGTGCCAGCAGTTTCCGCCAAACAGGGGCTGGGGCCAACGTCCTGACTTTC
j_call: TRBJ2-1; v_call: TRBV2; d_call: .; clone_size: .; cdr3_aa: CASIADTVLYNEQFF; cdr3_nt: TGTGCCAGCATCGCTGACACGGTCCTCTACAATGAGCAGTTCTTC
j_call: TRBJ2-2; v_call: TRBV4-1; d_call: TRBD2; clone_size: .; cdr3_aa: CASSHWIAGGPPGELFF; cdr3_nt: TGCGCCAGCAGCCACTGGATAGCGGGGGGCCCGCCCGGGGAGCTGTTTTTT
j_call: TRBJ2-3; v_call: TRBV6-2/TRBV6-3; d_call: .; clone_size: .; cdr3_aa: CASSSPIFTTDTQYF; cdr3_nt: TGTGCCAGCAGTTCCCCCATTTTTACCACAGATACGCAGTATTTT
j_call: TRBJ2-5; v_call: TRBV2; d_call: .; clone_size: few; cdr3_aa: CASSETGYQETQYF; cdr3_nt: TGTGCCAGCAGTGAAACCGGCTACCAAGAGACCCAGTACTTC
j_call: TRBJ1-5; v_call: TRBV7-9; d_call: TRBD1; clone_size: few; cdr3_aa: CASSRGQGTYSNQPQHF; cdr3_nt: TGTGCCAGCAGCCGGGGACAGGGGACCTATAGCAATCAGCCCCAGCATTTT
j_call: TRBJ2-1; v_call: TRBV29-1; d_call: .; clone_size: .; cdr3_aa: CSVGEENYNEQFF; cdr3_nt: TGCAGCGTTGGAGAAGAGAACTACAATGAGCAGTTCTTC
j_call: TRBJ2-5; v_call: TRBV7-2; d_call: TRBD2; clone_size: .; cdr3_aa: CASSAPWERDRGTQYF; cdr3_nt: TGTGCCAGCAGCGCCCCGTGGGAGCGGGATAGGGGGACCCAGTACTTC
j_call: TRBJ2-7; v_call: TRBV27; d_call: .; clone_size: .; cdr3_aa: CASSLRGPGTTFSYEQYF; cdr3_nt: TGTGCCAGCAGTTTAAGGGGTCCCGGGACAACGTTCTCCTACGAGCAGTACTTC
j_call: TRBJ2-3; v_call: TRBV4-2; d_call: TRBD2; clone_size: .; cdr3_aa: CASSQESRSGASSNTQYF; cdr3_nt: TGTGCCAGCAGCCAAGAAAGTCGGAGCGGGGCATCCTCCAATACGCAGTATTTT
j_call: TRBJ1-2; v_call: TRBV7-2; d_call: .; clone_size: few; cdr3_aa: CASSLELLEVYGYTF; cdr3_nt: TGTGCCAGCAGCTTAGAACTGTTGGAGGTCTATGGCTACACCTTC
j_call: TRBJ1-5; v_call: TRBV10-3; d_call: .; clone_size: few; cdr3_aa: CAISEFRVGRLNQPQHF; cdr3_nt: TGTGCCATCAGTGAGTTCCGAGTAGGAAGGCTCAATCAGCCCCAGCATTTT
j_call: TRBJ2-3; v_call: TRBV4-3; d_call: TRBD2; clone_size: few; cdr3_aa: CASSQDAASGGDTQYF; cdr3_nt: TGCGCCAGCAGCCAAGATGCGGCTAGCGGGGGGGATACGCAGTATTTT
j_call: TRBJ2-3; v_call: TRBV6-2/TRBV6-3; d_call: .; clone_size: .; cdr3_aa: CASSYPGQKFTQYF; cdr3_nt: TGTGCCAGCAGTTACCCCGGACAGAAATTTACGCAGTATTTT
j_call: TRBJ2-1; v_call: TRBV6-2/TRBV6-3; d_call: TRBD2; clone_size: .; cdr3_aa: CASSLAGVNYNEQFF; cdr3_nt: TGTGCCAGCAGCCTAGCGGGGGTTAACTACAATGAGCAGTTCTTC
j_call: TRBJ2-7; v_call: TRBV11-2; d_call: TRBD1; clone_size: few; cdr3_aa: CASSSLTGIRPYEQYF; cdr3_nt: TGTGCCAGCAGCTCGCTGACAGGGATAAGACCCTACGAGCAGTACTTC
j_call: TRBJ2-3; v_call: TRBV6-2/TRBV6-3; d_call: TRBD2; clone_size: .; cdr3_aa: CASSPLLLLAGRNTQYF; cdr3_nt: TGTGCCAGCAGCCCCCTGTTGTTGTTAGCGGGGAGGAATACGCAGTATTTT
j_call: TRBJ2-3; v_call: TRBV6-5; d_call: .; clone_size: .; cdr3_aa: CASSYSPAQSHTQYF; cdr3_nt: TGTGCCAGCAGTTACTCACCGGCTCAAAGCCATACGCAGTATTTT
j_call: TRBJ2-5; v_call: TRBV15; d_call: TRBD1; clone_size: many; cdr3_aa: CATSRDRGQETQYF; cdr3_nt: TGTGCCACCAGCAGAGACAGGGGGCAAGAGACCCAGTACTTC
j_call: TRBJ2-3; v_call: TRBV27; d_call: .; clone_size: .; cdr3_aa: CANSNRRIDTQYF; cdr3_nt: TGTGCCAACAGTAACAGGCGAATAGATACGCAGTATTTT
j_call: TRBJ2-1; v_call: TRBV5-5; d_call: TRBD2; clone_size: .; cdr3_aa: CASSWTSGGAGHEQFF; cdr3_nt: TGTGCCAGCAGCTGGACTAGCGGGGGGGCGGGCCATGAGCAGTTCTTC
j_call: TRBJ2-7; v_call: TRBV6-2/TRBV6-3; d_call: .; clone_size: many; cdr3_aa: CASSQIYEQYF; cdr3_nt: TGTGCCAGCAGCCAGATCTACGAGCAGTACTTC
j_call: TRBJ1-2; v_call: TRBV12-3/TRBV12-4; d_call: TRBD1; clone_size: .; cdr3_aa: CASAMLQGAHGYTF; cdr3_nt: TGTGCCAGTGCTATGTTACAGGGGGCACATGGCTACACCTTC
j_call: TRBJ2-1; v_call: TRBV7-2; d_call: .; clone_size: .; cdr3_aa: CASSLRTANEQFF; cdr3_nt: TGTGCCAGCAGCTTGCGTACGGCCAATGAGCAGTTCTTC
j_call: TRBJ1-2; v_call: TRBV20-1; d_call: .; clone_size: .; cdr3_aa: CSARERWGEKTGYTF; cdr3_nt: TGCAGTGCTAGAGAGCGGTGGGGAGAGAAAACTGGCTACACCTTC
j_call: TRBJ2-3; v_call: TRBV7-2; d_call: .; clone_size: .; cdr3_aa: CASSLDAPTQYF; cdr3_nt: TGTGCCAGCAGCTTAGACGCTCCCACGCAGTATTTT
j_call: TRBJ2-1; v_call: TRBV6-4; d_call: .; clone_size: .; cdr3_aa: CASSVNGGPLDISSYNEQFF; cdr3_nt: TGTGCCAGCAGTGTAAATGGGGGGCCCCTAGATATTAGCTCCTACAATGAGCAGTTCTTC
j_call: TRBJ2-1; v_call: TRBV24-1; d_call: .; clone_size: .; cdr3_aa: CATSDPEGSSYNEQFF; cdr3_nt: TGTGCCACCAGTGACCCCGAGGGTAGTTCCTACAATGAGCAGTTCTTC
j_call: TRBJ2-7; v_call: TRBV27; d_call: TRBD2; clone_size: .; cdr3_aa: CASRSSGGGSEQYF; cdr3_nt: TGTGCCAGCAGGAGTAGCGGGGGAGGGAGCGAGCAGTACTTC
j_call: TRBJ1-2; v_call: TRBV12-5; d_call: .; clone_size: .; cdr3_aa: CASALSTGFEGYTF; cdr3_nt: TGTGCTAGTGCTTTATCCACAGGGTTTGAAGGCTACACCTTC
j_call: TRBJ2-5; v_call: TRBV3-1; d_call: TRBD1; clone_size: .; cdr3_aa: CASSQRDREQYF; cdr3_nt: TGTGCCAGCAGCCAACGCGACAGGGAGCAGTACTTC
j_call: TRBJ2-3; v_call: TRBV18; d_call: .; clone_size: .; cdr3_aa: CASSPERGLDTQYF; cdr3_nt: TGTGCCAGCTCACCAGAAAGGGGTTTGGATACGCAGTATTTT
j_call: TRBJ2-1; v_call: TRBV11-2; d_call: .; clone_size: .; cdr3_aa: CASWMLGHNEQFF; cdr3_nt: TGTGCCAGCTGGATGCTCGGGCACAATGAGCAGTTCTTC
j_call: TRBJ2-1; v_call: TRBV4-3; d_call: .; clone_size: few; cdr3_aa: CASSQLSRGEQFF; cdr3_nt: TGCGCCAGCAGCCAACTTTCGCGGGGAGAGCAGTTCTTC
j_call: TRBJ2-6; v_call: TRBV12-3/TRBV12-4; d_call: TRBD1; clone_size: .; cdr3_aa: CASSPRTGLVGSGANVLTF; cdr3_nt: TGTGCCAGCAGCCCTCGGACAGGCCTAGTTGGCTCTGGGGCCAACGTCCTGACTTTC
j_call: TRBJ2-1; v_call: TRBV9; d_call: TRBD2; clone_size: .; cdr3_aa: CASSASLWTSGADEQFF; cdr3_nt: TGTGCCAGCAGCGCGTCCCTGTGGACTAGCGGGGCAGATGAGCAGTTCTTC
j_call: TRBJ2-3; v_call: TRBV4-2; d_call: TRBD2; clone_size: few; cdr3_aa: CASSQDHRPTSGGLTDTQYF; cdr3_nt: TGTGCCAGCAGCCAAGATCATAGGCCGACTAGCGGGGGGCTTACAGATACGCAGTATTTT
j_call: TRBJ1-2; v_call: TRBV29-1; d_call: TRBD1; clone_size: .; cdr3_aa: CSVPGTGGYGYTF; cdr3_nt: TGCAGCGTACCCGGGACAGGAGGATATGGCTACACCTTC
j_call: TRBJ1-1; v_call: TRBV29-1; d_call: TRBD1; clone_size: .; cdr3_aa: CSVEGGQGGTEAFF; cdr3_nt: TGCAGCGTTGAAGGAGGACAGGGAGGGACTGAAGCTTTCTTT
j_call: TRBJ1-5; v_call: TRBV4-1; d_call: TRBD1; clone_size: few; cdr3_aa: CASSQQLPGTGGLDQPQHF; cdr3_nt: TGCGCCAGCAGCCAACAACTCCCGGGGACAGGCGGACTGGATCAGCCCCAGCATTTT
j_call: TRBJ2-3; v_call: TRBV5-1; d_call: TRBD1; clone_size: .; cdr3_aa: CASSAKDRGPSDTQYF; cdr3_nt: TGCGCCAGCAGCGCGAAGGACAGGGGACCGTCAGATACGCAGTATTTT
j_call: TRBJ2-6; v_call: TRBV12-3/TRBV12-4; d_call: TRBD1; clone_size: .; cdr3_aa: CASRANRGAGANVLTF; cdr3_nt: TGTGCCAGCAGAGCCAACAGGGGAGCTGGGGCCAACGTCCTGACTTTC
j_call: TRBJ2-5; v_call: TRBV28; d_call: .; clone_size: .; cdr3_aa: CASPPPQGRMETQYF; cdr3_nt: TGTGCCAGTCCCCCCCCACAGGGTAGGATGGAGACCCAGTACTTC
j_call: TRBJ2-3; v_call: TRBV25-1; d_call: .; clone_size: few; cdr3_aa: CASSVQNTQYF; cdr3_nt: TGTGCCAGCAGTGTCCAAAATACGCAGTATTTT